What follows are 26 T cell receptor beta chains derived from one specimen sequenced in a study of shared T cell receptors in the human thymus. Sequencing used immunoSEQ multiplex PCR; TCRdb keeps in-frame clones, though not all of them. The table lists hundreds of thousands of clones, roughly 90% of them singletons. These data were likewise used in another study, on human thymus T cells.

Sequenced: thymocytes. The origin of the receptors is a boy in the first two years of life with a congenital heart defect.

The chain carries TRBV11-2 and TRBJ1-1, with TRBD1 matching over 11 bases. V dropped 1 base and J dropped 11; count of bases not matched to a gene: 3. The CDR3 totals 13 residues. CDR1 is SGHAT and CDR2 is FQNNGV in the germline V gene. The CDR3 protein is CASSLGGQGEAFF. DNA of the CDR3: TGTGCCAGCAGCTTAGGGGGACAGGGGGAGGCTTTCTTT. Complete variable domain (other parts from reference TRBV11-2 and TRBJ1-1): EAGVAQSPRYKIIEKRQSVAFWCNPISGHATLYWYQQILGQGPKLLIQFQNNGVVDDSQLPKDRFSAERLKGVDSTLKIQPAKLEDSAVYLCASSLGGQGEAFFGQGTRLTVV.

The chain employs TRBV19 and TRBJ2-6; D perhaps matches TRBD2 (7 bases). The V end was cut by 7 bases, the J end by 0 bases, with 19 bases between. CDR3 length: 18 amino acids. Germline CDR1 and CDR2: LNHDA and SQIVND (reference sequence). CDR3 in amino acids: CASTLEGGPLSGANVLTF. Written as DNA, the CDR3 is TGTGCCAGTACCCTCGAGGGGGGGCCCCTCTCTGGGGCCAACGTCCTGACTTTC.

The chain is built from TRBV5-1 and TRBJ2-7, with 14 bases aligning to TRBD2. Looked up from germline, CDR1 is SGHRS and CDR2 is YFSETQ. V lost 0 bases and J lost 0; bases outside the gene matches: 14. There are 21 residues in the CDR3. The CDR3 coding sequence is TGCGCCAGCAGCTTGGGCAGGGCCGTGACTAGCGGGAGGGATAGCTCCTACGAGCAGTACTTC. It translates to CASSLGRAVTSGRDSSYEQYF.

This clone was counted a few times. CDR3 coding DNA: TGTGCCAGCAGCTTAGCAGCTCCCGGGACATTTAGTCACGAGCAGTACTTC. It codes for CASSLAAPGTFSHEQYF. This chain joins TRBV7-9 and TRBJ2-7; D may be TRBD1 (6 bases). Germline V gene lookup returns CDR1 SEHNR and CDR2 FQNEAQ (reference sequence). This CDR3 region has 17 residues. The V end was cut by 0 bases, the J end by 5 bases, with 20 bases between.

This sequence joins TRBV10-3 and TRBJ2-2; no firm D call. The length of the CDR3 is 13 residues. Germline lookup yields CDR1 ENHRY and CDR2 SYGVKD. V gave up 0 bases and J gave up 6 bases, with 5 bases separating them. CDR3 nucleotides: TGTGCCATCAGTGAGTCGAGAGCCGGGGAGCTGTTTTTT. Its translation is CAISESRAGELFF.

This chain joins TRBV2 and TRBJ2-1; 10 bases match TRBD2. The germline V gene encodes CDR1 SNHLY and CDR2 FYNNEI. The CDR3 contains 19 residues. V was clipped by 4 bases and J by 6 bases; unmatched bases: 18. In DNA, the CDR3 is TGTGCCAGCAGTGTTGGACAGGGAGCGGTACTAGCGGGAATCAATGAGCAGTTCTTC. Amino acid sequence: CASSVGQGAVLAGINEQFF.

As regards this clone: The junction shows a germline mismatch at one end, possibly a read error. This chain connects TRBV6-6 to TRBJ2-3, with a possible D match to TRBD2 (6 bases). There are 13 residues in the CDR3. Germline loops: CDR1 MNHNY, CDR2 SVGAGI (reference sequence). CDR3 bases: TGTGCCGGCAGTCGGGAGTTCACAGATACGCAGTATTTT. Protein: CAGSREFTDTQYF.

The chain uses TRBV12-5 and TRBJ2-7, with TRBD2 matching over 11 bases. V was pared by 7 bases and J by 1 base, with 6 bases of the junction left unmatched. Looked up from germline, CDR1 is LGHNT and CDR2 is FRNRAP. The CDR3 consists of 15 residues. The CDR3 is CASAIGTSGSYEQYF. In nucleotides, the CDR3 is TGTGCTAGTGCCATCGGGACTAGCGGATCCTACGAGCAGTACTTC.

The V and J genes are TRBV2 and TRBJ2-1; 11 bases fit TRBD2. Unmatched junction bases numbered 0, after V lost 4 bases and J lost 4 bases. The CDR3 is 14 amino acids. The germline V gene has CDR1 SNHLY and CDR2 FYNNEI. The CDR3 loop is CASSGLAGYNEQFF. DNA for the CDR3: TGTGCCAGCAGTGGACTAGCGGGATACAATGAGCAGTTCTTC.

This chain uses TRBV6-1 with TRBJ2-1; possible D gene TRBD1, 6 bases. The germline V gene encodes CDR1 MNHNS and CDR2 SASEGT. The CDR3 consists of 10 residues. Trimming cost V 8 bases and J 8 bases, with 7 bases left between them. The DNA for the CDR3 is TGTGCCAGCCCAGGGGATGAGCAGTTCTTC. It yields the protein CASPGDEQFF.

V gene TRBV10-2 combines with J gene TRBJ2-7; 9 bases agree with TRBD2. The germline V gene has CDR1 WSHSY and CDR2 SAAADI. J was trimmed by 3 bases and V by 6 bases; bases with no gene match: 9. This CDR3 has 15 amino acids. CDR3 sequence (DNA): TGCGCCAGCAGAATTAGCGGGAGAGAACACTACGAGCAGTACTTC. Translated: CASRISGREHYEQYF.

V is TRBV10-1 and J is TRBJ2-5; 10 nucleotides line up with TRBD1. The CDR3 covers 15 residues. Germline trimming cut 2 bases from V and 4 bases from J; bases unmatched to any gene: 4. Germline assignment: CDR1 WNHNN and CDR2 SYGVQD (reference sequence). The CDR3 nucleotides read TGCGCCAGCAGTGAGAGGACAGGGGGAGGAGAGACCCAGTACTTC. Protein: CASSERTGGGETQYF.

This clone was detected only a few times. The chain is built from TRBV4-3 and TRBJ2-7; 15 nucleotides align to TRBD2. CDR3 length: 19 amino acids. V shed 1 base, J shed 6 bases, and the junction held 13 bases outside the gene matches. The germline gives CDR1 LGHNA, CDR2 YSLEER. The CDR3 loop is CASSQVWQAGLAGGGEQYF. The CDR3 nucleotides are TGCGCCAGCAGCCAAGTCTGGCAAGCCGGACTAGCGGGAGGGGGCGAGCAGTACTTC.

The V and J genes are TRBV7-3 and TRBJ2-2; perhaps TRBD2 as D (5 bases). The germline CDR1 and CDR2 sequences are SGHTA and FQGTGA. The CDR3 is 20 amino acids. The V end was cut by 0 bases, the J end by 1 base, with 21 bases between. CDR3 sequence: CASSLTKAETMILNTGELFF. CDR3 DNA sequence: TGTGCCAGCAGCTTAACGAAAGCGGAGACTATGATATTGAACACCGGGGAGCTGTTTTTT.

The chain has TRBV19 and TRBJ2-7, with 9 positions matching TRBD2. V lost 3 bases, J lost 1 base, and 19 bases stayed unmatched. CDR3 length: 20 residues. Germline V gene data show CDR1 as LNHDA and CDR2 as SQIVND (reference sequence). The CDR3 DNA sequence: TGTGCCAGTAGTATGGGCCGGGCTAGCGGGGACCCAGAGGATTCCTACGAGCAGTACTTC. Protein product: CASSMGRASGDPEDSYEQYF.

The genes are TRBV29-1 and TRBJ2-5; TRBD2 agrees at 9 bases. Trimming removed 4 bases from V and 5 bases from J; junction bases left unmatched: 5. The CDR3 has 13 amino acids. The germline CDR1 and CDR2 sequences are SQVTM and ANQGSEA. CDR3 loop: CSVGASGIETQYF. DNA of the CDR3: TGCAGCGTTGGGGCTAGCGGGATTGAGACCCAGTACTTC.

CDR3 sequence reads: CAVHGGFETDTQYF. DNA for the CDR3: TGTGCCGTCCACGGGGGATTCGAAACAGATACGCAGTATTTT. The V and J genes are TRBV6-5 and TRBJ2-3; tentative D call: TRBD2 (6 bases). Trimming took off 11 bases at V and 3 bases at J, with 18 bases between the two ends. The CDR3 has 14 residues. The germline gives CDR1 MNHEY, CDR2 SVGAGI.

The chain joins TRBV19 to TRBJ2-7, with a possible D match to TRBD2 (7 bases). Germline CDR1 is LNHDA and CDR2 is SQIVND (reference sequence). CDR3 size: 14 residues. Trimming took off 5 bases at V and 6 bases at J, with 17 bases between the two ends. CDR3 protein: CASSSQRGGCEQYF. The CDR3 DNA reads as TGTGCCAGTAGTTCCCAGAGGGGGGGCTGCGAGCAGTACTTC.

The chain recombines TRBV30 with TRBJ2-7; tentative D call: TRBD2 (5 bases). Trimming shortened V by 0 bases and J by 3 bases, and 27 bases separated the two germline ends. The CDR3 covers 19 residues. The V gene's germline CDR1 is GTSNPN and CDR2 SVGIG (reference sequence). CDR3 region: CAWSVLESVKGIDFYEQYF. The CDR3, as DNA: TGTGCCTGGAGTGTACTAGAAAGTGTGAAGGGAATTGATTTCTACGAGCAGTACTTC.

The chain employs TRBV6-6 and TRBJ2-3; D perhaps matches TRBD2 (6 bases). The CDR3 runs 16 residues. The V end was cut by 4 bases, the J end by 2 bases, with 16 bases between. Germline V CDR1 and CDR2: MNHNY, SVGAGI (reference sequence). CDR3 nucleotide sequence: TGTGCCAGCAGTTCCCAGCTCGGGGGATACACAGATACGCAGTATTTT. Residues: CASSSQLGGYTDTQYF.

Here the CDR3 reads CASSLGPGHPANYGYTF. The CDR3 DNA sequence: TGTGCCAGCAGTTTAGGCCCCGGACATCCCGCTAACTATGGCTACACCTTC. This chain connects TRBV27 to TRBJ1-2; maybe TRBD1 (5 bases). Trimming took 2 bases from V and 0 from J, leaving 16 bases between them. The CDR3 contains 17 residues. The germline CDR1 and CDR2 sequences are MNHEY and SMNVEV (reference sequence).

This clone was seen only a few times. Here the CDR3 DNA reads TGTGCCAGCAGCCCAGACTGGTTCTCCCCTTATACGCAGTATTTT. It translates to CASSPDWFSPYTQYF. This chain joins TRBV7-8 and TRBJ2-3; D is unresolved. The CDR3 contains 15 residues. Between the trimmed V and J ends, which lost 5 bases and 7 bases, there was a span of 19 bases. Germline loops: CDR1 SGHVS, CDR2 FQNEAQ.

CDR3 sequence (DNA): TGCGCCAGCAGTCGGACTAGGCAAGCCGAGCAGTACTTC. Residues: CASSRTRQAEQYF. The J gene is TRBJ2-7, the V gene TRBV10-1, with 7 bases identical to TRBD2. Germline assignment: CDR1 WNHNN and CDR2 SYGVQD (reference sequence). V dropped 5 bases and J dropped 6; count of bases not matched to a gene: 7. The CDR3 covers 13 residues.

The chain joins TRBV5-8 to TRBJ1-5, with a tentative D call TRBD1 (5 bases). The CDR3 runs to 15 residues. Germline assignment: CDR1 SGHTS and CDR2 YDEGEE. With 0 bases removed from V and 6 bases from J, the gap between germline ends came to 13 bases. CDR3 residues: CASSLAGIWAQPQHF. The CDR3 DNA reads TGTGCCAGCAGCTTGGCAGGGATTTGGGCTCAGCCCCAGCATTTT.

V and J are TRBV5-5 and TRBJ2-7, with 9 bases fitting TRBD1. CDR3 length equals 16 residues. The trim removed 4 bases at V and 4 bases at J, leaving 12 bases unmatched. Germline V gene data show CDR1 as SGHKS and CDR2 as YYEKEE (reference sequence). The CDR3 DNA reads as TGTGCCAGCAGCCGGGATTCGACAGGGGGAAATTACGAGCAGTACTTC. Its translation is CASSRDSTGGNYEQYF. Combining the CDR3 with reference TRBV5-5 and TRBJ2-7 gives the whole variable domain DAGVTQSPTHLIKTRGQQVTLRCSPISGHKSVSWYQQVLGQGPQFIFQYYEKEERGRGNFPDRFSARQFPNYSSELNVNALLLGDSALYLCASSRDSTGGNYEQYFGPGTRLTVT.

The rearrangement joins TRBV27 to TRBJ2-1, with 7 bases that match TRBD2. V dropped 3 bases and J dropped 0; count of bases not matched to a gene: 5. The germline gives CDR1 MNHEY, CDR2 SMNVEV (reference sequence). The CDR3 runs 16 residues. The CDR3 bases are TGTGCCAGCAGTTTCCACGGGGGGAGCTCCTACAATGAGCAGTTCTTC. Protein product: CASSFHGGSSYNEQFF.